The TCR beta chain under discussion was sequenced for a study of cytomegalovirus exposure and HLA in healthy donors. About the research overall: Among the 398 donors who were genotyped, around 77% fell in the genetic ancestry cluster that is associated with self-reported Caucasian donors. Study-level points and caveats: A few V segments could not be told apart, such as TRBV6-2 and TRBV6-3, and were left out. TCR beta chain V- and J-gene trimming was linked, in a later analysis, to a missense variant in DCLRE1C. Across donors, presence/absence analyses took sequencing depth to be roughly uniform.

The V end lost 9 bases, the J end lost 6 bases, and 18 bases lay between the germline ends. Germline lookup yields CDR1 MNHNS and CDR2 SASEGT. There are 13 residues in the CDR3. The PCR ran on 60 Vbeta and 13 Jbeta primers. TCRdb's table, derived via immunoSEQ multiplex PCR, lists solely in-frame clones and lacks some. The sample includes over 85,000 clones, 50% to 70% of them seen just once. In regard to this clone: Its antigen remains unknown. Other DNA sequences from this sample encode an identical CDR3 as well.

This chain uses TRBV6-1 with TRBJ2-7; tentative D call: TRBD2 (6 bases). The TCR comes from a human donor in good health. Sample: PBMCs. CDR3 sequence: CASVLGGAVEQYF. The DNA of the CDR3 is TGTGCCAGTGTCCTTGGAGGGGCGGTCGAGCAGTACTTC.